A selection of T cell receptor beta chains follows, all from one sample in a study of cytomegalovirus exposure and HLA in healthy donors. TCRdb's table, derived via immunoSEQ multiplex PCR, lists solely in-frame clones and lacks some. The sample contains about 130,000 clones, 80% of which appear only once. The sequencing sample was made of PBMCs. These receptors came from a woman aged 35 to 49 in good health and CMV-seronegative. The CDR3 runs from the conserved cysteine through the conserved F or W. The D gene is left open where the match is weak. The size entry is marked missing in some rows and otherwise reads once, few, many or a size class.

D gene	CDR3 length	clone size	V gene	J gene	CDR3 protein	CDR3 DNA
TRBD1	14	-	TRBV28	TRBJ1-2	CASSSGQGDYGYTF	TGTGCCAGCAGTTCCGGACAGGGGGACTATGGCTACACCTTC
-	14	few	TRBV27	TRBJ1-4	CASSFSGSREKLFF	TGTGCCAGCAGTTTTTCGGGGTCCCGTGAAAAACTGTTTTTT
-	14	-	TRBV4-2	TRBJ2-5	CASSQDHRGGTQYF	TGTGCCAGCAGCCAAGATCACCGGGGAGGGACCCAGTACTTC
TRBD1	14	once	TRBV6-1	TRBJ1-5	CASIYRGFNQPQHF	TGTGCCAGCATCTACAGGGGCTTCAATCAGCCCCAGCATTTT
TRBD2	17	-	TRBV5-1	TRBJ2-3	CASSAGLSKRDTDTQYF	TGCGCCAGCAGCGCCGGCCTTAGCAAGCGGGACACAGATACGCAGTATTTT
TRBD1	17	-	TRBV4-2	TRBJ2-2	CASSHALRTGVTGELFF	TGTGCCAGCAGCCACGCATTACGGACAGGGGTCACCGGGGAGCTGTTTTTT
TRBD1	15	-	TRBV28	TRBJ1-2	CASSLSHLQGFGYTF	TGTGCCAGCAGTTTATCCCACCTACAGGGGTTTGGCTACACCTTC
-	13	-	TRBV15	TRBJ2-7	CATSRDPGYEQYF	TGTGCCACCAGCAGAGATCCAGGTTACGAGCAGTACTTC
-	17	-	TRBV7-8	TRBJ1-6	CASSSLSRSSYNSPLHF	TGTGCCAGCAGCTCCCTGTCCAGATCCTCCTATAATTCACCCCTCCACTTT
-	14	few	TRBV19	TRBJ1-1	CASSVGTPNTEAFF	TGTGCCAGTAGTGTCGGGACTCCGAACACTGAAGCTTTCTTT
TRBD2	14	-	TRBV5-1	TRBJ2-5	CASSLGGGDVTQYF	TGCGCCAGCAGCTTGGGGGGGGGTGATGTGACCCAGTACTTC
TRBD1	17	-	TRBV18	TRBJ2-5	CASSPEPGQGLQETQYF	TGTGCCAGCTCACCGGAACCGGGACAGGGCCTCCAAGAGACCCAGTACTTC
-	14	-	TRBV6-5	TRBJ1-1	CASSYSGQYTEAFF	TGTGCCAGCAGTTATTCGGGACAATACACTGAAGCTTTCTTT
TRBD1	15	-	TRBV19	TRBJ1-5	CASSPDREVHQPQHF	TGTGCCAGTAGTCCCGACAGGGAAGTCCATCAGCCCCAGCATTTT
TRBD2	17	-	TRBV7-9	TRBJ2-1	CASSSTLTSGTPNEQFF	TGTGCCAGCAGCTCAACCCTTACTAGCGGGACTCCTAATGAGCAGTTCTTC
TRBD2	16	-	TRBV9	TRBJ2-2	CASSGTSGRAAGELFF	TGTGCCAGCAGCGGGACTAGCGGGAGGGCCGCCGGGGAGCTGTTTTTT
-	18	-	TRBV28	TRBJ2-1	CASSLWGDTGVSYNEQFF	TGTGCCAGCAGTTTATGGGGCGATACGGGAGTATCCTACAATGAGCAGTTCTTC
TRBD1	16	-	TRBV7-9	TRBJ1-1	CASSPRTGSGETEAFF	TGTGCCAGCAGCCCCCGGACAGGGTCTGGGGAGACTGAAGCTTTCTTT
TRBD1	15	-	TRBV6-5	TRBJ1-2	CASSYGTGGTYGYTF	TGTGCCAGCAGTTACGGGACAGGGGGCACCTATGGCTACACCTTC
TRBD1	15	-	TRBV4-1	TRBJ2-1	CASSQGQGAILEQFF	TGCGCCAGCAGCCAGGGACAGGGAGCCATCTTAGAGCAGTTCTTC